The clone carrying this T cell receptor beta chain was detected only a few times. What it binds is unknown. This sample was taken from a study of T-cell memory formation after mild COVID-19. For the study at large: Clustering of TCRs was largely donor specific. Notes on the study in general: CD4+ bias marked clones expanding day 15 to 37, unlike balanced contracting clones.

With constant-segment primers, 5'RACE yielded cDNA libraries of TCR alpha and TCR beta that carried sample barcodes and UMIs. A single record per CDR3 protein comes from TCRdb applying MiXCR to the 5' RACE reads. The sample holds 410,000 or so distinct CDR3 sequences, 23% seen once. The germline gives CDR1 SQVTM, CDR2 ANQGSEA. V shed 4 bases and J shed 6 bases, with 10 bases lying between them. The CDR3 covers 11 residues. Sequencing input: PBMCs or a T cell subset sorted from them (not recorded which). This TCR derives from an adult woman who had mild COVID-19 (a few samples of this study predate the infection). Cell type and time point are not known. V and J are TRBV29-1 and TRBJ2-7, with D possibly being TRBD1 (5 bases). CDR3 loop: CSVVLGAEQYF. In nucleotides, the CDR3 is TGCAGCGTTGTGCTAGGGGCCGAGCAGTACTTC.